This T cell receptor (beta chain) was profiled in a study of Graves' ophthalmopathy and Graves' hyperthyroidism. Study-level information: Ophthalmopathy not arising within 18 months of follow-up defined hyperthyroidism as stable.

The authors amplified TCR beta CDR3 regions, and they did so from RNA transcripts for repertoire sequencing. RT-PCR with HTBI primers came first, then second-round multiplex PCR. TCRdb re-analysed the multiplex PCR reads in MiXCR, keeping a single row per CDR3 protein. The table shows a few hundred thousand distinct CDR3 sequences, with about 40% occurring only once. Study-level results: Ophthalmopathy cases were distinguished from stable hyperthyroidism by a 13-signature model, reaching approximately 87% sensitivity and approximately 81% specificity.

This clonotype was counted many times. Its antigen is unidentified. The TCR was taken from an adult man with Graves' hyperthyroidism. Sequenced sample: peripheral blood or thyroid tissue (not recorded which).

The CDR3 bases are TGTGCCAGCAGTTTAGTTTACGGGCAGGGCAATCAGCCCCAGCATTTT. Protein product: CASSLVYGQGNQPQHF. The chain is built from TRBV12-3 or TRBV12-4 and TRBJ1-5; D gene unclear. V lost 1 base to trimming and J lost 2 bases, with 12 bases between them. The CDR3 is 16 residues long.